This TCR beta chain was identified in a study of control samples from healthy donors and cancer patients. The repertoire was sequenced with immunoSEQ multiplex PCR; TCRdb's copy has only in-frame clones and lacks some. The sample comprises some 190,000 clones, roughly nine tenths of which are singletons, and approximately 2% rests with the top ten. From germline, CDR1 is LNHDA and CDR2 SQIVND (reference sequence). The germline V and J ends were trimmed by 7 bases and 1 base, with 14 bases remaining between them. CDR3 size: 15 residues. Sequencing was done on a sample of blood. This receptor was identified in a man between 25 and 39 years old in good health. The V call is TRBV19, the J call TRBJ1-5, with D perhaps TRBD1 (6 bases). CDR3 DNA sequence: TGTGCCAGTACCATAGGGGGAGGGAGCAATCAGCCCCAGCATTTT. Protein product: CASTIGGGSNQPQHF.